Following are 23 T cell receptor beta chains from one sample sequenced in a study of cytomegalovirus exposure and HLA in healthy donors (dated by TCRdb to about 2017). Libraries were constructed by the immunoSEQ multiplex PCR assay. For the multiplex PCR, a mixture combining 60 forward primers for TCR Vbeta segments and 13 reverse primers for TCR Jbeta segments was used. The immuneACCESS repertoire file appears here via TCRdb, limited to in-frame rearrangements. These files lack a portion of the clones; in checked studies, under half of the deficit traces to unresolved V genes, and the cause of the others is not known. This sample lists some 150,000 clones; approximately 79% were detected once. The ten largest clones capture over 1.2% of the sample. The material sequenced was PBMCs. The receptors stem from a man aged 55-75 years in good health and CMV-seronegative.

The J gene is TRBJ2-5, the V gene TRBV27; 7 bases are a match to TRBD2. V dropped 6 bases and J dropped 3; count of bases not matched to a gene: 16. The CDR3 runs to 17 residues. Germline CDR1 is MNHEY and CDR2 is SMNVEV (reference sequence). The CDR3 reads CASRRVGGMSREETQYF. CDR3 nucleotide sequence: TGTGCCAGCAGAAGGGTGGGGGGGATGTCACGGGAAGAGACCCAGTACTTC.

The chain carries TRBV2 and TRBJ2-4, with D hard to call. The germline gives CDR1 SNHLY, CDR2 FYNNEI. The CDR3 loop spans 13 amino acids. V shed 7 bases and J shed 2 bases, with 9 bases lying between them. The CDR3 loop reads CASNRTPKNIQYF. As DNA, the CDR3 is TGTGCCAGCAATAGAACTCCCAAAAACATTCAGTACTTC.

The rearrangement joins TRBV11-2 to TRBJ1-1, with D perhaps matching TRBD1 (5 bases). V shed 0 bases and J shed 6 bases, with 8 bases lying between them. Germline V CDR1 and CDR2: SGHAT, FQNNGV. This CDR3 contains 13 residues. The CDR3 spells CASSLDQGPEAFF. The CDR3 nucleotides read TGTGCCAGCAGCTTAGACCAGGGCCCTGAAGCTTTCTTT.

V gene TRBV7-2 combines with J gene TRBJ1-2, with TRBD1 as a possible D gene (6 bases). This CDR3 comprises 17 residues. V shed 4 bases and J shed 6 bases, with 24 bases lying between them. The V gene's germline CDR1 is SGHTA and CDR2 FQGNSA. CDR3 sequence reads: CASSSQSGGAMANGYTF. In nucleotides, the CDR3 is TGTGCCAGCAGCTCTCAATCGGGGGGGGCGATGGCCAATGGCTACACCTTC.

The chain employs TRBV30 and TRBJ1-6, with D maybe TRBD1 (5 bases). CDR1 and CDR2 (germline): GTSNPN, SVGIG (reference sequence). The CDR3 consists of 14 residues. The germline V and J ends were trimmed by 0 bases and 7 bases, with 10 bases remaining between them. This CDR3 is CAWSVQGPNSPLHF. The CDR3 DNA reads as TGTGCCTGGAGTGTCCAGGGCCCCAATTCACCCCTCCACTTT.

This chain links TRBV5-1 with TRBJ2-5, with 8 bases lining up with TRBD1. Germline V gene lookup returns CDR1 SGHRS and CDR2 YFSETQ. The length of the CDR3 is 14 residues. Unmatched junction bases numbered 2, after V lost 2 bases and J lost 2 bases. Here the CDR3 reads CASSLRQGQETQYF. For the CDR3, the DNA is TGCGCCAGCAGCTTAAGACAGGGGCAAGAGACCCAGTACTTC.

The J gene is TRBJ1-1, the V gene TRBV28; 7 nucleotides match TRBD1. Losses at the gene ends were 4 bases for V and 5 bases for J; bases not matched to a gene: 10. CDR1 is MDHEN, CDR2 SYDVKM, per germline. This CDR3 region has 15 residues. The CDR3 DNA reads as TGTGCCAGCAGTTCCCCGACAGGGCGCGGGACTGAAGCTTTCTTT. Translated: CASSSPTGRGTEAFF.

The chain links TRBV2 to TRBJ2-3, with D possibly matching TRBD2 (5 bases). The CDR3 covers 13 residues. V shed 4 bases and J shed 8 bases, with 13 bases lying between them. Per germline, CDR1 SNHLY and CDR2 FYNNEI. CDR3 in amino acids: CASSAYSDATQYF. For the CDR3, the DNA is TGTGCCAGCAGTGCTTATAGCGATGCTACGCAGTATTTT. Variable domain in full (rest from reference TRBV2 and TRBJ2-3): EPEVTQTPSHQVTQMGQEVILRCVPISNHLYFYWYRQILGQKVEFLVSFYNNEISEKSEIFDDQFSVERPDGSNFTLKIRSTKLEDSAMYFCASSAYSDATQYFGPGTRLTVL.

This chain uses TRBV27 with TRBJ2-2; 9 nucleotides agree with TRBD1. Germline loops: CDR1 MNHEY, CDR2 SMNVEV (reference sequence). J was trimmed by 4 bases and V by 6 bases; bases with no gene match: 3. This CDR3 region has 14 residues. The CDR3, as DNA: TGTGCCAGCAGGCGACAGGGGGTCACCGGGGAGCTGTTTTTT. This translates into CASRRQGVTGELFF.

CDR3 residues: CATSRDRQYYNEQFF. The CDR3, as DNA: TGTGCCACCAGCAGAGACCGACAGTACTACAATGAGCAGTTCTTC. The chain recombines TRBV15 with TRBJ2-1; TRBD1 is a possible D gene (5 bases). This CDR3 contains 15 residues. Looked up from germline, CDR1 is LNHNV and CDR2 is YYDKDF (reference sequence). V lost 0 bases and J lost 3, with 9 bases in between. The variable domain in full, completed from reference TRBV15 and TRBJ2-1, reads DAMVIQNPRYQVTQFGKPVTLSCSQTLNHNVMYWYQQKSSQAPKLLFHYYDKDFNNEADTPDNFQSRRPNTSFCFLDIRSPGLGDTAMYLCATSRDRQYYNEQFFGPGTRLTVL.

V gene TRBV18 combines with J gene TRBJ1-4; 7 nucleotides agree with TRBD1. CDR3 length: 15 amino acids. The V gene end was trimmed by 0 bases and the J gene end by 4 bases; junction bases not matched to a gene: 2. CDR1 is KGHSH, CDR2 LQKENI, per germline. The CDR3: CASSPPPGGNEKLFF. CDR3 DNA sequence: TGTGCCAGCTCACCACCGCCAGGGGGTAATGAAAAACTGTTTTTT.

CDR3 DNA sequence: TGTGCCAGCAAATCGGTAGCGGGGGGCCGAGGTACGCAGTATTTT. Its protein is CASKSVAGGRGTQYF. The rearrangement links TRBV2 to TRBJ2-3, with TRBD2 matching 10 bases. Per germline, CDR1 SNHLY and CDR2 FYNNEI. The CDR3 sequence is 15 residues long. The trim removed 7 bases at V and 8 bases at J, leaving 12 bases unmatched. The full variable domain, with the rest looked up from reference TRBV2 and TRBJ2-3, is EPEVTQTPSHQVTQMGQEVILRCVPISNHLYFYWYRQILGQKVEFLVSFYNNEISEKSEIFDDQFSVERPDGSNFTLKIRSTKLEDSAMYFCASKSVAGGRGTQYFGPGTRLTVL.

This rearrangement joins TRBV27 to TRBJ1-5; TRBD1 matches at 7 bases. Germline assignment: CDR1 MNHEY and CDR2 SMNVEV (reference sequence). This CDR3 comprises 14 residues. The V gene end was trimmed by 2 bases and the J gene end by 5 bases; junction bases not matched to a gene: 3. The CDR3 nucleotides read TGTGCCAGCAGTTTAAACAGGGGCCATCAGCCCCAGCATTTT. As protein: CASSLNRGHQPQHF.

In DNA form, the CDR3 reads TGTGCCAGCAGCCAAGATCGATGGACAGGGGACGAGCAGTACTTC. This translates into CASSQDRWTGDEQYF. V is TRBV14 and J is TRBJ2-7, with 9 bases aligning to TRBD1. This CDR3 spans 15 amino acids. The V gene's germline CDR1 is SGHDN and CDR2 FVKESK. With V trimmed by 0 bases and J by 5 bases, 5 bases remained unmatched.

V gene TRBV6-1 combines with J gene TRBJ2-1, with 10 bases that match TRBD2. V dropped 11 bases and J dropped 7; count of bases not matched to a gene: 14. CDR3 length: 15 amino acids. The germline CDR1 and CDR2 sequences are MNHNS and SASEGT. This chain's CDR3 is CACSEGSGGVNEQFF. DNA of the CDR3: TGTGCCTGCTCGGAGGGAAGCGGGGGGGTAAATGAGCAGTTCTTC.

The chain joins TRBV4-3 to TRBJ2-6; tentative D call: TRBD2 (5 bases). V shed 0 bases and J shed 7 bases, with 10 bases lying between them. Per the germline V gene, CDR1 is LGHNA and CDR2 is YSLEER. The CDR3 has 15 amino acids. CDR3 sequence reads: CASSQDLGEANVLTF. The CDR3 DNA reads TGCGCCAGCAGCCAAGATCTCGGGGAAGCCAACGTCCTGACTTTC.

As to this clone: Mismatch with germline at one junction end may stem from a read error. The V call is TRBV6-5, the J call TRBJ1-5; D unclear. Germline values: CDR1 MNHEY, CDR2 SVGAGI. The CDR3 runs to 15 residues. The CDR3 nucleotides are TGTACCAGCAGTCCAATTACGATTGGTAGTCAGCCCCAGCATTTT. Its protein is CTSSPITIGSQPQHF.

V gene TRBV5-4 combines with J gene TRBJ1-1; no clear D. V was shortened by 4 bases and J by 2 bases, with 6 bases between the two germline ends. This CDR3 is 12 amino acids long. Germline V gene lookup returns CDR1 SGHNT and CDR2 YYREEE (reference sequence). The CDR3 DNA reads TGTGCCAGCAGCACTCTTAACACTGAAGCTTTCTTT. This gives the protein CASSTLNTEAFF.

The chain employs TRBV7-2 and TRBJ2-3; 9 bases fit TRBD2. The trim removed 2 bases at V and 4 bases at J, leaving 7 bases unmatched. Per the germline V gene, CDR1 is SGHTA and CDR2 is FQGNSA. The CDR3 length is 16 residues. DNA of the CDR3: TGTGCCAGCAGCTTAAACGGCGGGGGGGCCCCAGATACGCAGTATTTT. Translating gives CASSLNGGGAPDTQYF.

The rearrangement joins TRBV14 to TRBJ2-7, with TRBD1 as a possible D gene (6 bases). Trimming removed 2 bases from V and 6 bases from J, with 17 bases in between. The CDR3 has 15 residues. Germline V lookup: CDR1 SGHDN, CDR2 FVKESK. The CDR3 DNA sequence: TGTGCCAGCAGCCAATATAGGACAGTTCTAACCGAGCAGTACTTC. As protein: CASSQYRTVLTEQYF.

CDR3 sequence: CASSTQRVYTEAFF. In DNA, the CDR3 is TGTGCCAGTAGTACGCAGCGGGTATACACTGAAGCTTTCTTT. The chain combines TRBV19 with TRBJ1-1; D unclear. CDR3 length: 14 amino acids. Germline values: CDR1 LNHDA, CDR2 SQIVND (reference sequence). V lost 4 bases to trimming and J lost 3 bases, with 12 bases between them.

In regard to this clone: This specimen includes other DNA sequences encoding the same CDR3. The V gene is TRBV4-3, the J gene TRBJ2-3, with D hard to call. This CDR3 region has 13 residues. CDR1 is LGHNA, CDR2 YSLEER, per germline. V lost 3 bases and J lost 6, with 10 bases in between. The CDR3 DNA follows: TGCGCCAGCAGCCAGGAAAGGCGGGATACGCAGTATTTT. This gives the protein CASSQERRDTQYF.

Comment on this clone: Other DNA sequences within the sample encode an identical CDR3. This chain joins TRBV7-2 and TRBJ1-5; 7 bases align to TRBD1. This CDR3 comprises 17 residues. V was pared by 0 bases and J by 4 bases, with 9 bases of the junction left unmatched. Looked up from germline, CDR1 is SGHTA and CDR2 is FQGNSA. In DNA form, the CDR3 reads TGTGCCAGCAGCTTAGCCGGAGGGGGCATGGGGAATCAGCCCCAGCATTTT. Protein: CASSLAGGGMGNQPQHF.